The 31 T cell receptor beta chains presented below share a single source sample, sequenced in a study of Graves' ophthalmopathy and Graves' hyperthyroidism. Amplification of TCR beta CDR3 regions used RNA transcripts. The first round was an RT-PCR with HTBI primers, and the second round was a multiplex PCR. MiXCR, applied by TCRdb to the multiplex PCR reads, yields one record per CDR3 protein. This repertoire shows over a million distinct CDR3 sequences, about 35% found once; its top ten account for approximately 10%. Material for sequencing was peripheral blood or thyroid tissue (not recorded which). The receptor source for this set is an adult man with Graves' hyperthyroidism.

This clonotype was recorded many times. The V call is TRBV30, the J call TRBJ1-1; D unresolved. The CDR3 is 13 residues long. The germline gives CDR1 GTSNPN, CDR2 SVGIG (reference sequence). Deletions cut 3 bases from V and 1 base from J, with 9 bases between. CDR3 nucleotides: TGTGCCTGGAGCGCCAAGTGGAACACTGAAGCTTTCTTT. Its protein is CAWSAKWNTEAFF. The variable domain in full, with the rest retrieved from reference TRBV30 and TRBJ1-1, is SQTIHQWPATLVQPVGSPLSLECTVEGTSNPNLYWYRQAAGRGLQLLFYSVGIGQISSEVPQNLSASRPQDRQFILSSKKLLLSDSGFYLCAWSAKWNTEAFFGQGTRLTVV.

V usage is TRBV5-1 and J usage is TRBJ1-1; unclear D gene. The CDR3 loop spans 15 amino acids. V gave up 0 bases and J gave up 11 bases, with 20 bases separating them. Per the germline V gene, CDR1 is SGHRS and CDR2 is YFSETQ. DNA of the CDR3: TGCGCCAGCAGCTTGGGGAAGGAACCTTTGGGGTCGGCTTTCTTT. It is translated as CASSLGKEPLGSAFF.

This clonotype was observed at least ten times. The CDR3 nucleotides are TGTGCCAGCAGTGAACGGGGGACAGGGGGGCGCAACACTGAAGCTTTCTTT. Protein product: CASSERGTGGRNTEAFF. V and J are TRBV2 and TRBJ1-1, with 11 bases that match TRBD1. Germline V lookup: CDR1 SNHLY, CDR2 FYNNEI. Losses at the gene ends were 2 bases for V and 2 bases for J; bases not matched to a gene: 7. This CDR3 is built from 17 residues.

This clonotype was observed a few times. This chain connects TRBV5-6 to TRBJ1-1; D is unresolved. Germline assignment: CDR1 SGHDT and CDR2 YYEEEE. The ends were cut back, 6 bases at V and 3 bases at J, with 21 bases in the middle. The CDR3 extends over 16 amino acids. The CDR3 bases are TGTGCCAGCATCTCAACCCCGGCACAGATATACACTGAAGCTTTCTTT. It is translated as CASISTPAQIYTEAFF.

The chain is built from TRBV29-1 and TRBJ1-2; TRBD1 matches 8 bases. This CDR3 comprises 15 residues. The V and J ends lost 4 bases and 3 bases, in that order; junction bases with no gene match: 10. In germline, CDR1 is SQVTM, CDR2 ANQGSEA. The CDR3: CSVADRAGGYYGYTF. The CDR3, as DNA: TGCAGCGTTGCGGACAGGGCCGGGGGGTACTATGGCTACACCTTC.

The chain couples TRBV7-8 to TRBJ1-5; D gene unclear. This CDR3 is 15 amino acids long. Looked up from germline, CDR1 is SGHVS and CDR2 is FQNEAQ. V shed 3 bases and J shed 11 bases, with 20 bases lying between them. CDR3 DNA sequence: TGTGCCAGCAGCTTCTGGCGGGAGGGCCAAGAGACCCAGCATTTT. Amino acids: CASSFWREGQETQHF.

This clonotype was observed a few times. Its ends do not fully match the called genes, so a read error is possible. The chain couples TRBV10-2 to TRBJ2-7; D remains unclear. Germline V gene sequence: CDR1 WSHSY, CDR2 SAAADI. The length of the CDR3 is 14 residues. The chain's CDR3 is CASSSPRKGYEQYF. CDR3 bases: TGTGCCAGCAGTTCACCAAGAAAGGGCTACGAGCAGTACTTC.

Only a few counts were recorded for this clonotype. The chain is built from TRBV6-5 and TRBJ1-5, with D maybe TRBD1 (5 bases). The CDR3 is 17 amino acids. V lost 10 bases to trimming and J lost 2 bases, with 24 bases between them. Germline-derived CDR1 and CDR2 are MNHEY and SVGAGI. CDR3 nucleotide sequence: TGTGCCAACGCACCTCGGGACCGAGATGAGGGCAATCAGCCCCAGCATTTT. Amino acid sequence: CANAPRDRDEGNQPQHF.

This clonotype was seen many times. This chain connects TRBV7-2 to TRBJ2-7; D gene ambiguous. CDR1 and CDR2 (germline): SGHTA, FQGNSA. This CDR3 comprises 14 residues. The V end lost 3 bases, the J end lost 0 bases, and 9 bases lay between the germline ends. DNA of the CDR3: TGTGCCAGCAGCTTTGACCCTAGCTCCTACGAGCAGTACTTC. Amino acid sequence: CASSFDPSSYEQYF.

The CDR3: CASSHQRVKTRRGEQYF. The CDR3, as DNA: TGTGCCAGCAGTCATCAGAGGGTTAAGACAAGACGGGGCGAGCAGTACTTC. The rearrangement links TRBV6-2 or TRBV6-3 to TRBJ2-7, with a weak D call TRBD2 (5 bases). Looked up from germline, CDR1 is MNHEY and CDR2 is SVGEGT. The V gene lost 5 bases and the J gene lost 6 bases, with 26 bases spanning the gap. The CDR3 spans 17 residues.

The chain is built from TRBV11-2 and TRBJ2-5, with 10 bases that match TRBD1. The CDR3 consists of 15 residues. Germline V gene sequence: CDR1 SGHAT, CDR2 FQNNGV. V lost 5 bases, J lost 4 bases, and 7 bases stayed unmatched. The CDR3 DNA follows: TGTGCCAGCAGCATAACCCGGGACAGGGGAGAGACCCAGTACTTC. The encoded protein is CASSITRDRGETQYF.

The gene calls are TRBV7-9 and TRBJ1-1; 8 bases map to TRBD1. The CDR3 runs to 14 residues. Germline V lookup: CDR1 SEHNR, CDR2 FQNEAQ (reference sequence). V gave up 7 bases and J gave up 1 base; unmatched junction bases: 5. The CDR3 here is CASTGTGGNTEAFF. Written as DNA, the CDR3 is TGTGCCAGCACCGGGACAGGAGGGAACACTGAAGCTTTCTTT.

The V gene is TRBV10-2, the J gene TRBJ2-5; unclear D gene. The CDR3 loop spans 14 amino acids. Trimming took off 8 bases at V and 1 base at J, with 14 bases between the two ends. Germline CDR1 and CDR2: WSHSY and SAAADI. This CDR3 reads CASVEVRFQETQYF. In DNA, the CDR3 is TGCGCCAGCGTTGAAGTGAGGTTCCAAGAGACCCAGTACTTC.

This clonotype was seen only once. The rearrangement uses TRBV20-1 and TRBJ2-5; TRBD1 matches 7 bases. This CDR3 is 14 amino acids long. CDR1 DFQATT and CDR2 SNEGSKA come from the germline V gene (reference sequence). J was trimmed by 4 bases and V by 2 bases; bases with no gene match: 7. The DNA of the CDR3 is TGCAGTGCTAGAAAGACAGGGAGTGCAGAGACCCAGTACTTC. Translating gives CSARKTGSAETQYF.

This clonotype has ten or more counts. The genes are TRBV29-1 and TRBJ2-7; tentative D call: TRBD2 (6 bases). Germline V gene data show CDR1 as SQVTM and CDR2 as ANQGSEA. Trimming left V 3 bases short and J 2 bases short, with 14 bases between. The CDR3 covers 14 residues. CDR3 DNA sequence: TGCAGCGTTGACTTGGCGGGGATGCCCTACGAGCAGTACTTC. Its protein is CSVDLAGMPYEQYF.

The CDR3 protein is CASSISEVNTEAFF. The DNA of the CDR3 is TGTGCCAGCAGTATCTCCGAGGTGAACACTGAAGCTTTCTTT. V usage is TRBV25-1 and J usage is TRBJ1-1; no definite D call. CDR3 length equals 14 residues. Germline lookup yields CDR1 MGHDK and CDR2 SYGVNS. Trimming shortened V by 5 bases and J by 0 bases, and 10 bases separated the two germline ends.

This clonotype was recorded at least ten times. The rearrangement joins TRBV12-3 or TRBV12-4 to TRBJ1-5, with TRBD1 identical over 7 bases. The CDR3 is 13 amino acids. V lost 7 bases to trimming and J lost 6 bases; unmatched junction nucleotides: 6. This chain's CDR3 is CASTQGEGQPQHF. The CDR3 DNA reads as TGTGCCAGCACCCAGGGGGAGGGTCAGCCCCAGCATTTT.

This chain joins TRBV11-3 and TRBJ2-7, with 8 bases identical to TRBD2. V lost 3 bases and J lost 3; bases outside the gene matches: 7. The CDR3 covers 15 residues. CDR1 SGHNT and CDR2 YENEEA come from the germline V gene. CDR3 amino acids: CASSFGEREIYEQYF. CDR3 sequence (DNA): TGTGCCAGCAGCTTCGGCGAGCGGGAGATCTACGAGCAGTACTTC.

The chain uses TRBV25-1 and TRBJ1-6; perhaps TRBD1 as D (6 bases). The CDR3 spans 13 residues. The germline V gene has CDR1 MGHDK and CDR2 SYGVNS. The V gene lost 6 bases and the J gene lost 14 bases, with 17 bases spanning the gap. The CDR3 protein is CASSRGHLSALHF. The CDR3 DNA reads TGTGCCAGCAGCAGGGGACATCTTTCGGCCCTCCACTTT.

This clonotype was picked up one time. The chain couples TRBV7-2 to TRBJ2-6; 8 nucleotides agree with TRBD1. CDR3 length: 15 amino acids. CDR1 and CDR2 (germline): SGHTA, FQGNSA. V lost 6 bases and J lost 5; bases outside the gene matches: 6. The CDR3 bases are TGTGCCAGCAGACAGGGGGAACTAAGGGCCAACGTCCTGACTTTC. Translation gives CASRQGELRANVLTF.

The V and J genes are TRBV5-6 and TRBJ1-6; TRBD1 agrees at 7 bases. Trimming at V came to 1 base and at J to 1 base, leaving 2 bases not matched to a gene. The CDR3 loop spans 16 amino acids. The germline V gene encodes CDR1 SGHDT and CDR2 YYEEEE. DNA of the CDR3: TGTGCCAGCAGCTTGTCAGGGGGGTCCTATAATTCACCCCTCCACTTT. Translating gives CASSLSGGSYNSPLHF.

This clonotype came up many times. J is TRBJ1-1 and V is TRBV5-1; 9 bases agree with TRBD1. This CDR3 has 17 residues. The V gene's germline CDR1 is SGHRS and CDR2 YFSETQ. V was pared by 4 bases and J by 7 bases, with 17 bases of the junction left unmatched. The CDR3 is CASSPAGTGFLSSEAFF. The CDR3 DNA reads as TGCGCCAGCAGCCCCGCCGGGACAGGGTTTTTGTCCAGTGAAGCTTTCTTT.

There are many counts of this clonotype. In DNA form, the CDR3 reads TGTGCCAGCAGCTTGTGGCCAAGCAATCAGCCCCAGCATTTT. Amino acids: CASSLWPSNQPQHF. The rearrangement links TRBV7-8 to TRBJ1-5; no definite D call. This CDR3 spans 14 amino acids. V dropped 3 bases and J dropped 1 base, with 7 bases sitting between them. The germline CDR1 and CDR2 sequences are SGHVS and FQNEAQ.

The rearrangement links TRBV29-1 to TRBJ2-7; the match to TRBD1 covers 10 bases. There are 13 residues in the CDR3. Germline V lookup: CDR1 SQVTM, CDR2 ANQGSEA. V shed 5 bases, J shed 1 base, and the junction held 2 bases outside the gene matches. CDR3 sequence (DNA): TGCAGCGTTTTGGGACAGGGGTCCTACGAGCAGTACTTC. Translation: CSVLGQGSYEQYF.

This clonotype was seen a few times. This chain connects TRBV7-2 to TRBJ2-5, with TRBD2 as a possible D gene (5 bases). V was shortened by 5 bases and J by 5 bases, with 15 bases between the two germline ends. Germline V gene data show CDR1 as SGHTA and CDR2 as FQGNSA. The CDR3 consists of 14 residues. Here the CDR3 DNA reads TGTGCCAGCAGCCAGAGCGGAGTTGGGGAGACCCAGTACTTC. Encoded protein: CASSQSGVGETQYF.

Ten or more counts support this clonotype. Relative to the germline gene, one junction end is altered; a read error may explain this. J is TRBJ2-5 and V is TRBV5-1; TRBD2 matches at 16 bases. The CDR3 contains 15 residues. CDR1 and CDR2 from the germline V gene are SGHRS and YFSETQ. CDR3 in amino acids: CASSSGLAGGETQYF. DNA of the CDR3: TGTGCCAGCAGCTCGGGACTAGCGGGGGGGGAGACCCAGTACTTC.

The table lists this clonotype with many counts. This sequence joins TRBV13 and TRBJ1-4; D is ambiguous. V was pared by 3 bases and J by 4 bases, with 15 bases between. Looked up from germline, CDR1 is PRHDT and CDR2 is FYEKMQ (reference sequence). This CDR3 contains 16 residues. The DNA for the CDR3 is TGTGCCAGCAGCTTCGGTGCGGAGGGATATAATGAAAAACTGTTTTTT. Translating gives CASSFGAEGYNEKLFF.

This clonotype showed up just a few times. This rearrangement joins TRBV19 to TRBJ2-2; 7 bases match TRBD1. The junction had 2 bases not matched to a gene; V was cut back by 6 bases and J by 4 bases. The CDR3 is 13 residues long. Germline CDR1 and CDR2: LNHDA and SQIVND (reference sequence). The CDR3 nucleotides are TGTGCCAGTAGCAGGGGGTTCACCGGGGAGCTGTTTTTT. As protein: CASSRGFTGELFF.

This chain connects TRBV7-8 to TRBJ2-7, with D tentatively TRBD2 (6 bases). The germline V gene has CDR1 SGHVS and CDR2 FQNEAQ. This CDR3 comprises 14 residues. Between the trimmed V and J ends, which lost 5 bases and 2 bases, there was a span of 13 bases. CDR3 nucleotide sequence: TGTGCCAGCAGCCCCGGCGGGGCCCCCTACGAGCAGTACTTC. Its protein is CASSPGGAPYEQYF.

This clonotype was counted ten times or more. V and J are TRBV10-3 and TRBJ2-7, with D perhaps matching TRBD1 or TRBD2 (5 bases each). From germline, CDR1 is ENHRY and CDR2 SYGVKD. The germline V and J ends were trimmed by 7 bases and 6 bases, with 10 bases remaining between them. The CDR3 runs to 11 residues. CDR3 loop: CAITTGTEQYF. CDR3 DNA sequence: TGTGCCATCACGACCGGGACCGAGCAGTACTTC.

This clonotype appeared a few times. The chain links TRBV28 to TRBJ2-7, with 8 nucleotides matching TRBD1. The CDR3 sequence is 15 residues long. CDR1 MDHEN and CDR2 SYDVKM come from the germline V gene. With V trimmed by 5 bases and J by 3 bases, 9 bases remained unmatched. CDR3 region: CASSPRSDRDYEQYF. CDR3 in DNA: TGTGCCAGCAGTCCGCGGTCGGACAGGGACTACGAGCAGTACTTC.